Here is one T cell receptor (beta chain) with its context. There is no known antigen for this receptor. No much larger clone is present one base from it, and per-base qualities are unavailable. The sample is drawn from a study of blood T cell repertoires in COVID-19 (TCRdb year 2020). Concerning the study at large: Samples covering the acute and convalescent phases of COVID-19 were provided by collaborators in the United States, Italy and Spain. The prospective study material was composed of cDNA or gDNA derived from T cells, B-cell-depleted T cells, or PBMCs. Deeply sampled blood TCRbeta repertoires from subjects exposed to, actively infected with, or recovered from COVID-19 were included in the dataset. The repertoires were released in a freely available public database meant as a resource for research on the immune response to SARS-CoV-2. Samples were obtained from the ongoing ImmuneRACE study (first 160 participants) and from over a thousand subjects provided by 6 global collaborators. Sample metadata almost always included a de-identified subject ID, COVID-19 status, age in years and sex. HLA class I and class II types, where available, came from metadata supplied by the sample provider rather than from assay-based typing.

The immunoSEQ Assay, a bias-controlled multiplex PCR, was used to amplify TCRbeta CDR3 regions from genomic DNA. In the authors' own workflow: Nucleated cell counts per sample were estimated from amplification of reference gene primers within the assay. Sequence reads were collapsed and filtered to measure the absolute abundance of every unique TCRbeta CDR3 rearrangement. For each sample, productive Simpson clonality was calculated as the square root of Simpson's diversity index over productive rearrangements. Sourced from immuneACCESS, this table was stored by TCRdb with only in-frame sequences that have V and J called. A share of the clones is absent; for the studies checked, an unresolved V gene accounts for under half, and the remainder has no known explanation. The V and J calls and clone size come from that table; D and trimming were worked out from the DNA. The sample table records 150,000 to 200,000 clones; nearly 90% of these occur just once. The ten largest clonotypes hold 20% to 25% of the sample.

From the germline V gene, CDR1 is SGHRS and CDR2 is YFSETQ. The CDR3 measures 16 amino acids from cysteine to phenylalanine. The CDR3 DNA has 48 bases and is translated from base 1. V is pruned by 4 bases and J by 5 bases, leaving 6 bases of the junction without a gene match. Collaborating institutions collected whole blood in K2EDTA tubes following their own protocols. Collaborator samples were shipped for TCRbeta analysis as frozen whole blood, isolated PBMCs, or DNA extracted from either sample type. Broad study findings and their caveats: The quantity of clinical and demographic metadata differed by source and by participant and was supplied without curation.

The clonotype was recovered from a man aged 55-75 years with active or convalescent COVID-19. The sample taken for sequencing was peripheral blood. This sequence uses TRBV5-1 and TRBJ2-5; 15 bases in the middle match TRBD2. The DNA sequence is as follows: TGCGCCAGCAGCGAGGGGACTAGCGGGGGGCGGGAGACCCAGTACTTC. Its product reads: CASSEGTSGGRETQYF.